This T cell receptor (beta chain) emerged from a study of blood T cell repertoires in COVID-19. Method: immunoSEQ multiplex PCR; TCRdb's copy keeps in-frame clones and lacks some. The table shows 55,000 to 70,000 clones, with about 86% occurring only once. Material for sequencing was peripheral blood. This clonotype originated in a man aged 50 to 59 with acute or convalescent COVID-19.

CDR3 loop: CASSLARGQGRTGSYNEQFF. The CDR3 region has the DNA TGTGCCAGCAGCTTAGCGAGGGGACAGGGAAGGACTGGATCCTACAATGAGCAGTTCTTC. The chain has TRBV7-2 and TRBJ2-1, with 9 bases aligning to TRBD1. Germline V gene lookup returns CDR1 SGHTA and CDR2 FQGNSA. V was pared by 0 bases and J by 1 base, with 13 bases of the junction left unmatched. This CDR3 spans 20 amino acids.